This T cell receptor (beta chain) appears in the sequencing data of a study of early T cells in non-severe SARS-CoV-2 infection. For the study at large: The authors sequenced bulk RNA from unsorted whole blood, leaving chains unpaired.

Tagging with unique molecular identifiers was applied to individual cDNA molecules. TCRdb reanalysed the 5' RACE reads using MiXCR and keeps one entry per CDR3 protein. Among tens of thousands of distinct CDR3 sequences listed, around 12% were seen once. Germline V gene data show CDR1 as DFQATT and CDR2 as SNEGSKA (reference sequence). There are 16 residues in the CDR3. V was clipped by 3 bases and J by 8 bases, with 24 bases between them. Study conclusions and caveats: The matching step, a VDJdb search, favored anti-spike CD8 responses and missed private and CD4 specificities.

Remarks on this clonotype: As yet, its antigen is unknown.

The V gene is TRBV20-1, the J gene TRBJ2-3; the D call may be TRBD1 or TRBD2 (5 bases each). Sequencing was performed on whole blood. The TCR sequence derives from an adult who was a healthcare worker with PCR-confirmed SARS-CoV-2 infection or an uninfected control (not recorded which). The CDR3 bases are TGCAGTGCTAGTCCCCCGGGACGGCTCACACTGGGTACGCAGTATTTT. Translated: CSASPPGRLTLGTQYF.